This T cell receptor (beta chain) was documented in a study of blood T cell repertoires in COVID-19. Background on the study: The United States, Italy and Spain provided the acute and convalescent COVID-19 samples. PBMCs, B-cell-depleted T cells, or T cells were the source of the cDNA or gDNA that made up the material.

Original analysis: For nucleated cells, counts were estimated from reference gene primer amplification. Measured with immunoSEQ multiplex PCR; TCRdb has only the in-frame clones, and not every one. That table furnishes V, J and clone size, whereas the DNA furnished D and trimming. The repertoire holds approximately 120,000 clones, with more than 80% as singletons. The length of the CDR3 is 16 residues. With 3 bases clipped from V and 3 bases from J, the junction kept 6 bases outside the gene matches. Germline V gene sequence: CDR1 SGHVS, CDR2 FNYEAQ. While infection was still active, Seattle patients were enrolled and then followed longitudinally.

This chain connects TRBV7-6 to TRBJ2-5; 11 nucleotides match TRBD2. The sample taken for sequencing was peripheral blood. The receptor was derived from a woman older than 75 with COVID-19, enrolled during active disease. For the CDR3, the DNA is TGTGCCAGCAGCTTTCTGCGACTAGCGGGAAAAGAGACCCAGTACTTC. It codes for CASSFLRLAGKETQYF.